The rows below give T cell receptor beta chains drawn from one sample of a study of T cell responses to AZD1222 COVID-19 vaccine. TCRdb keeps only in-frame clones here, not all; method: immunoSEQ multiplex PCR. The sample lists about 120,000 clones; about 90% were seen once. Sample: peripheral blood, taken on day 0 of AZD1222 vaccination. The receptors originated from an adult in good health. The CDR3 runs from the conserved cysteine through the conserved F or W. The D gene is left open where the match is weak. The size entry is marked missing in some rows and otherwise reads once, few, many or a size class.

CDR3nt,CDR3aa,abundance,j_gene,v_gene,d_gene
TGTGCCAGCAGCCTACAAAAGCGGACCTGGGGGCAGGGGACCCAGTACTTC,CASSLQKRTWGQGTQYF,-,TRBJ2-5,TRBV3-1/TRBV3-2,-
TGTGCCAGCAGCCAAGGAAAGACTGAATCCTACGAGCAGTACTTC,CASSQGKTESYEQYF,-,TRBJ2-7,TRBV3-1/TRBV3-2,-
TGCGCCAGCAGCTCAGGGTTAATTGGCTACGAGCAGTACTTC,CASSSGLIGYEQYF,-,TRBJ2-7,TRBV5-1,-
TGTGCTAGCAGCGACGCCCTCGGGGACACGCAGTATTTT,CASSDALGDTQYF,-,TRBJ2-3,TRBV7-7,-
TGCGCCAGCAGCCCTTGGGGAGGGGACACTGAAGCTTTCTTT,CASSPWGGDTEAFF,once,TRBJ1-1,TRBV4-1,-
TGTGCCAGCAGCCGAGATACAGGGCAGCTCAACGAGCAGTACTTC,CASSRDTGQLNEQYF,once,TRBJ2-7,TRBV3-1/TRBV3-2,-
TGTGCCAGCAGCCTCCGGGACAGGGGTGGTGAAGCTTTCTTT,CASSLRDRGGEAFF,-,TRBJ1-1,TRBV3-1/TRBV3-2,TRBD1
TGTGCCAGCAGCTTGTTCACAGGGGGCTGGAACACTGAAGCTTTCTTT,CASSLFTGGWNTEAFF,once,TRBJ1-1,TRBV5-6,TRBD1
TGTGCCAGCAGAAGGGAATACAGGGAAAATGAGCAGTTCTTC,CASRREYRENEQFF,-,TRBJ2-1,TRBV6-5,-
TGTGCCAGCAGTTTGATGGGGACCTATCAGCCCCAGCATTTT,CASSLMGTYQPQHF,-,TRBJ1-5,TRBV28,-
TGTGCCAGCAGCCAAGCCCCAATCGGTAGAAACACCATATATTTT,CASSQAPIGRNTIYF,-,TRBJ1-3,TRBV3-1/TRBV3-2,-
TGTGCCTGGAGTGTACTTGGGTCAAGGCAGTTCTTC,CAWSVLGSRQFF,-,TRBJ2-1,TRBV30,-
TGCGCCAGCAGTGATGGGATTACGTCTGGAAACACCATATATTTT,CASSDGITSGNTIYF,once,TRBJ1-3,TRBV10-1,-
TGCAGCGTTGAAAGTGGCACTGAAGCTTTCTTT,CSVESGTEAFF,once,TRBJ1-1,TRBV29-1,-
TGCGCCAGCAGCTTGGACGGGACAGGCCAAGAGACCCAGTACTTC,CASSLDGTGQETQYF,-,TRBJ2-5,TRBV5-1,TRBD1
TGTGCCAGCAGTCCTCTCGGGACAGGGCTCAGGAGGGAGCAGTACTTC,CASSPLGTGLRREQYF,-,TRBJ2-7,TRBV27,TRBD1
TGTGCCAGCAGCTTCGAATTGAGAGGAAACACCATATATTTT,CASSFELRGNTIYF,-,TRBJ1-3,TRBV5-5,-
TGTGCCTGGTCTAGGGACAGGGCGGGCTACGAGCAGTACTTC,CAWSRDRAGYEQYF,once,TRBJ2-7,TRBV30,TRBD1
TGTGCCAGCAGCACGACGACGGGCCAAACTGAAGCTTTCTTT,CASSTTTGQTEAFF,-,TRBJ1-1,TRBV9,-
TGCAGTGCTGGTGGGGGGGCTGAAGCTTTCTTT,CSAGGGAEAFF,few,TRBJ1-1,TRBV20-1,-
TGCAGTGCCGAGACCCTTTATGGCTACACCTTC,CSAETLYGYTF,-,TRBJ1-2,TRBV20-1,-
TGTGCCACCAGCAATGGACGGGGGTTTTTAAGCTACACCTTC,CATSNGRGFLSYTF,-,TRBJ1-2,TRBV15,-